This T cell receptor (beta chain) is drawn from a study of T cell responses to AZD1222 COVID-19 vaccine. Study-level results: Dominant CD4 TCR responses targeted spike regions 160-218 and 743-854. Seropositive at baseline were only a handful of AZD1222 recipients. An increase in Spike-specific TCR breadth and depth was observed after two AZD1222 doses. Clonal diversity was possibly underestimated, and white British individuals and females predominated among donors.

In the case of this clone: Its antigen remains unknown.

CDR1 and CDR2 (germline): MNHEY, SMNVEV (reference sequence). The CDR3 covers 14 residues. Trimming cost V 3 bases and J 4 bases; bases outside gene matches: 4. TCRdb keeps only in-frame clones here, not all; method: immunoSEQ multiplex PCR. The profile shows 110,000 to 150,000 clones, 85% to 95% of them singletons. The chain employs TRBV27 and TRBJ2-7, with 9 bases lining up with TRBD2. The source of this sequence is an adult in good health. Sequenced here: peripheral blood, sampled on day 0 of MenACWY control vaccination. CDR3 in amino acids: CASSFGLASYEQYF. In DNA form, the CDR3 reads TGTGCCAGCAGTTTCGGACTAGCGTCTTACGAGCAGTACTTC.